A single sample is the source of the 21 T cell receptor beta chains below, sequenced in a study of PD-1 blockade in classical Hodgkin lymphoma. Repertoires were generated with immunoSEQ multiplex PCR, while TCRdb's copy carries only in-frame clones and drops some. The table records about 17,000 clones, approximately 62% of them present only once. The time point is: cycle 4 day 1 (C4D1), after 6 weeks of nivolumab. Every one of the patients relapsed after autologous stem cell transplantation (brentuximab vedotin exposure was variable). This sample comprised peripheral blood mononuclear cells (PBMCs), obtained before the fourth cycle of nivolumab. The receptors derive from a human donor with classical Hodgkin lymphoma.

This clone has only a few counts. The gene calls are TRBV5-4 and TRBJ2-7, with D perhaps matching TRBD1 (5 bases). The ends were cut back, 0 bases at V and 5 bases at J, with 9 bases in the middle. Germline CDR1 reads SGHNT; CDR2 reads YYREEE (reference sequence). The CDR3 contains 13 residues. Here the CDR3 DNA reads TGTGCCAGCAGCTTGGAGGCAGGGAACGAGCAGTACTTC. Translated, it gives CASSLEAGNEQYF.

The V and J genes are TRBV4-1 and TRBJ2-7; no firm D call. V dropped 4 bases and J dropped 3 bases, with 10 bases sitting between them. The germline V gene encodes CDR1 MGHRA and CDR2 YSYEKL. The CDR3 consists of 13 residues. The CDR3 spells CASSLQKGYEQYF. CDR3 coding DNA: TGCGCCAGCAGCCTACAGAAGGGCTACGAGCAGTACTTC.

This chain uses TRBV7-8 with TRBJ2-1, with 7 nucleotides matching TRBD2. Germline CDR1 reads SGHVS; CDR2 reads FQNEAQ. CDR3 length: 15 residues. V lost 1 base to trimming and J lost 4 bases; unmatched junction nucleotides: 4. The CDR3: CASSLVPSGYNEQFF. For the CDR3, the DNA is TGTGCCAGCAGCTTAGTACCTAGCGGATACAATGAGCAGTTCTTC.

The chain couples TRBV30 to TRBJ1-4; TRBD1 matches 8 bases. Looked up from germline, CDR1 is GTSNPN and CDR2 is SVGIG (reference sequence). The CDR3 has 15 residues. The V and J ends lost 0 bases and 5 bases, in that order; junction bases with no gene match: 5. CDR3 bases: TGTGCCTGGAGTGTACAGTGGGACAGGAATGAAAAACTGTTTTTT. It encodes CAWSVQWDRNEKLFF.

J is TRBJ1-2 and V is TRBV11-2; D gene unclear. CDR1 and CDR2 (germline): SGHAT, FQNNGV. The CDR3 loop spans 15 amino acids. Trimming shortened V by 2 bases and J by 0 bases, and 10 bases separated the two germline ends. The DNA of the CDR3 is TGTGCCAGCAGCTTAAGGGCAGGCTCTAACTATGGCTACACCTTC. This codes for CASSLRAGSNYGYTF.

The chain links TRBV12-5 to TRBJ2-7; D tentatively fits TRBD1 or TRBD2 (6 bases each). Between the trimmed V and J ends, which lost 1 base and 0 bases, there was a span of 10 bases. This CDR3 contains 15 residues. The V gene's germline CDR1 is LGHNT and CDR2 FRNRAP. The CDR3 bases are TGTGCTAGTGGTTTGGCCACGGGGGCCTCCTACGAGCAGTACTTC. Encoded protein: CASGLATGASYEQYF.

The sample holds a few counts of this clone. This chain links TRBV19 with TRBJ2-7; the D is unclear. The V gene lost 5 bases and the J gene lost 0 bases, with 8 bases spanning the gap. CDR3 size: 13 residues. Germline V gene data show CDR1 as LNHDA and CDR2 as SQIVND (reference sequence). CDR3 in amino acids: CASSYGVSYEQYF. The CDR3 DNA reads TGTGCCAGTAGTTACGGAGTCTCCTACGAGCAGTACTTC.

The chain has TRBV27 and TRBJ2-7, with D tentatively TRBD2 (6 bases). The V gene lost 2 bases and the J gene lost 0 bases, with 11 bases spanning the gap. The CDR3 is 15 residues long. CDR1 MNHEY and CDR2 SMNVEV come from the germline V gene (reference sequence). CDR3 bases: TGTGCCAGCAGTTTAATGGGAGGCAGCTCCTACGAGCAGTACTTC. It encodes CASSLMGGSSYEQYF.

The chain employs TRBV15 and TRBJ2-1, with D unclear. The CDR3 consists of 15 residues. V was shortened by 1 base and J by 0 bases, with 7 bases between the two germline ends. Looked up from germline, CDR1 is LNHNV and CDR2 is YYDKDF (reference sequence). The CDR3 here is CATSRAGFSYNEQFF. In nucleotides, the CDR3 is TGTGCCACCAGCAGAGCCGGCTTCTCCTACAATGAGCAGTTCTTC.

This clone was found a few times. The V and J genes are TRBV6-5 and TRBJ1-4; a possible D gene is TRBD1 (6 bases). Germline V gene lookup returns CDR1 MNHEY and CDR2 SVGAGI. The CDR3 is 14 amino acids. Trimming removed 6 bases at V and 5 bases at J, with 13 bases between. CDR3 amino acids: CASRGGHFNEKLFF. The CDR3 coding sequence is TGTGCCAGCAGGGGGGGACACTTCAATGAAAAACTGTTTTTT.

The chain joins TRBV19 to TRBJ2-1; 13 bases map to TRBD2. Germline V gene data show CDR1 as LNHDA and CDR2 as SQIVND (reference sequence). This CDR3 comprises 15 residues. J gave up 4 bases and V 6 bases, and 3 bases lay outside the gene matches. In DNA form, the CDR3 reads TGTGCCAGTAGGACACTAGCGGGAGGGTACAATGAGCAGTTCTTC. This encodes CASRTLAGGYNEQFF.

In its sample, this clone ranks as large. The chain recombines TRBV6-1 with TRBJ2-2; D is possibly TRBD1 (6 bases). V was shortened by 3 bases and J by 3 bases, with 11 bases between the two germline ends. Looked up from germline, CDR1 is MNHNS and CDR2 is SASEGT. The CDR3 runs to 15 residues. This CDR3 reads CASSDGQSYTGELFF. Here the CDR3 DNA reads TGTGCCAGCAGTGACGGACAGTCTTACACCGGGGAGCTGTTTTTT.

There are a few counts of this clone. This sequence joins TRBV5-1 and TRBJ2-3; 9 bases agree with TRBD2. This CDR3 has 16 residues. The trim removed 3 bases at V and 0 bases at J, leaving 5 bases unmatched. Germline CDR1 is SGHRS and CDR2 is YFSETQ. CDR3 sequence reads: CASSWTSAYSTDTQYF. The CDR3 DNA sequence: TGCGCCAGCAGCTGGACTAGCGCTTATAGCACAGATACGCAGTATTTT. The entire variable domain, with the rest obtained from reference TRBV5-1 and TRBJ2-3, is as follows: KAGVTQTPRYLIKTRGQQVTLSCSPISGHRSVSWYQQTPGQGLQFLFEYFSETQRNKGNFPGRFSGRQFSNSRSEMNVSTLELGDSALYLCASSWTSAYSTDTQYFGPGTRLTVL.

This rearrangement joins TRBV5-4 to TRBJ2-5; D ambiguous. The germline V gene encodes CDR1 SGHNT and CDR2 YYREEE (reference sequence). Trimming removed 0 bases from V and 4 bases from J, with 13 bases in between. The CDR3 totals 15 residues. The CDR3 loop reads CASSLDQVEGETQYF. In DNA, the CDR3 is TGTGCCAGCAGCTTGGATCAGGTGGAAGGAGAGACCCAGTACTTC.

This chain uses TRBV6-1 with TRBJ1-5; perhaps TRBD1 as D (6 bases). The V and J ends lost 7 bases and 4 bases respectively, with 17 bases between them. Per germline, CDR1 MNHNS and CDR2 SASEGT. The CDR3 loop spans 15 amino acids. CDR3 region: CASTGGARANQPQHF. CDR3 sequence (DNA): TGTGCCAGCACCGGGGGGGCCAGGGCTAATCAGCCCCAGCATTTT.

The gene calls are TRBV6-1 and TRBJ1-5; D is undetermined. The V and J ends lost 1 base and 6 bases respectively, with 16 bases between them. Germline loops: CDR1 MNHNS, CDR2 SASEGT. This CDR3 has 16 amino acids. The CDR3 DNA reads as TGTGCCAGCAGTGAAGGGACCTCGGGAGGTTTTCAGCCCCAGCATTTT. Translation gives CASSEGTSGGFQPQHF.

This chain uses TRBV2 with TRBJ2-1; TRBD1 matches at 7 bases. Germline CDR1 and CDR2: SNHLY and FYNNEI. V was clipped by 9 bases and J by 4 bases; unmatched bases: 6. The CDR3 is made up of 13 amino acids. As DNA, the CDR3 is TGTGCCAGTCAGGGGGAAGCTTACAATGAGCAGTTCTTC. This gives the protein CASQGEAYNEQFF.

Concerning this clone itself: Different DNA sequences within this sample yield the same CDR3. V gene TRBV27 combines with J gene TRBJ2-3; D gene uncertain. CDR3 length: 13 amino acids. Trimming pared 5 bases from V and 3 bases from J, leaving 9 bases between. Looked up from germline, CDR1 is MNHEY and CDR2 is SMNVEV (reference sequence). CDR3 residues: CASSPTRTDTQYF. In DNA form, the CDR3 reads TGTGCCAGCAGTCCGACCCGTACAGATACGCAGTATTTT.

The sample holds a few counts of this clone. This chain links TRBV4-1 with TRBJ2-1; TRBD2 matches at 8 bases. V lost 1 base, J lost 9 bases, and 5 bases stayed unmatched. This CDR3 is built from 14 residues. CDR1 and CDR2 from the germline V gene are MGHRA and YSYEKL. This CDR3 is CASSQGISGIEQFF. CDR3 nucleotides: TGCGCCAGCAGCCAAGGAATTAGCGGGATTGAGCAGTTCTTC.

The V call is TRBV4-2, the J call TRBJ2-2; 13 nucleotides line up with TRBD2. CDR1 is LGHNA and CDR2 is YNFKEQ in the germline V gene. The CDR3 length is 16 residues. V lost 2 bases and J lost 9; bases outside the gene matches: 6. CDR3 bases: TGTGCCAGCAGCCAAACTAGCGGGAGGGGGTTGAGGGAGCTGTTTTTT. Amino acids: CASSQTSGRGLRELFF.

This rearrangement joins TRBV5-1 to TRBJ2-7, with D maybe TRBD2 (5 bases). This CDR3 contains 13 residues. CDR1 and CDR2 from the germline V gene are SGHRS and YFSETQ. Trimming cost V 3 bases and J 3 bases, with 10 bases left between them. For the CDR3, the DNA is TGCGCCAGCAGCTCCGGGATCAACTACGAGCAGTACTTC. It specifies CASSSGINYEQYF.